Shown below are 28 T cell receptor beta chains from a single sample sequenced in a study of tumor-infiltrating lymphocytes in primary liver carcinoma. Using a constant-region primer together with ProtoScript II reverse transcriptase, TCR beta cDNA was made from 500 to 650 ng of total RNA. Libraries covering TCR beta were generated through three nested multiplex PCR rounds (using a slightly modified ARM-PCR). The first two PCR rounds, around 10 cycles each, used TRBV1-TRBV30 forward primers and a C-beta reverse primer. One entry per CDR3 protein results from TCRdb running MiXCR on the multiplex PCR reads. The top ten clones hold about 6.3% of a sample with 330,000 or so distinct CDR3 sequences, about 61% of them seen once. Germline DNA was also extracted, and blood RNA derived from unsorted whole blood. The sample consisted of peripheral blood. The receptors were gathered from a man aged 35 to 55 with primary liver carcinoma and hepatitis B virus infection.

This clonotype was seen a single time. The CDR3 does not close with the conserved phenylalanine or tryptophan, likely indicating a read error. J is TRBJ1-2 and V is TRBV11-1; the D is unclear. CDR1 SGHAT and CDR2 FQDESV come from the germline V gene (reference sequence). The length of the CDR3 is 15 residues. The CDR3 nucleotides read TGTGCTAGCAGCTTATCGGCAGCGACTAACTATGGCTACACCATC. Translated: CASSLSAATNYGYTI.

A remark on this clonotype: Compared with germline, one end of the junction differs, possibly owing to a read error. This chain connects TRBV11-2 to TRBJ2-7; TRBD1 might be the D (5 bases). Germline CDR1 and CDR2: SGHAT and FQNNGV. The CDR3 runs to 14 residues. CDR3 in amino acids: CASRPIDRAYEHYF. The DNA for the CDR3 is TGTGCCAGCAGACCCATAGACAGAGCCTACGAGCATTACTTC.

The genes are TRBV1 and TRBJ2-3. TRBV1 is a listed pseudogene. This CDR3 is built from 17 residues. The CDR3 DNA reads as TGCACCAGCAGCCAAGGACTCACACCCCATCGGACAGATACGCAGTATTTT. This codes for CTSSQGLTPHRTDTQYF.

A word on this clonotype: The CDR3 end shows no conserved phenylalanine or tryptophan, and so a read error is likely. V usage is TRBV4-2 and J usage is TRBJ1-1; no definite D call. CDR1 and CDR2 (germline): LGHNA, YNFKEQ. CDR3 length: 13 amino acids. This CDR3 reads CAGSQDRHTEAFS. CDR3 bases: TGTGCCGGCAGCCAAGATAGGCACACTGAAGCTTTCTCT.

This clonotype was counted at least ten times. This chain joins TRBV5-4 and TRBJ2-7, with unresolved D. CDR3 length: 15 residues. Trimming removed 0 bases from V and 0 bases from J, with 10 bases in between. The germline V gene has CDR1 SGHNT and CDR2 YYREEE (reference sequence). CDR3 bases: TGTGCCAGCAGCTTGGGATTGAAAACCTCCTACGAGCAGTACTTC. Translating it yields CASSLGLKTSYEQYF.

A word on this clonotype: Relative to the germline gene, one junction end is altered; a read error may explain this. This chain uses TRBV11-2 with TRBJ2-6, with D unclear. The CDR3 has 17 amino acids. The V gene's germline CDR1 is SGHAT and CDR2 FQNNGV. CDR3 in amino acids: CASNLFPSSSGANVLTF. For the CDR3, the DNA is TGTGCCAGCAACTTATTTCCGTCCAGCTCCGGGGCCAACGTCCTGACTTTC.

The V gene is TRBV4-2, the J gene TRBJ1-1; no clear D. V shed 7 bases and J shed 9 bases, with 15 bases lying between them. The CDR3 spans 12 residues. Germline assignment: CDR1 LGHNA and CDR2 YNFKEQ. CDR3 region: CASTQVGLQAFF. The CDR3 coding sequence is TGTGCCAGCACCCAGGTAGGATTGCAAGCTTTCTTT.

This clonotype was observed once. The germline gene is not matched at one end of the junction; a read error may be the cause. The chain recombines TRBV11-2 with TRBJ2-7, with 10 bases aligning to TRBD1. The CDR3 is made up of 16 amino acids. Germline CDR1 is SGHAT and CDR2 is FQNNGV. CDR3 sequence: CASSLQRDRGHYEQYF. Written as DNA, the CDR3 is TGCGCCAGCAGCTTACAACGGGACAGGGGTCACTACGAGCAGTACTTC.

This clonotype is a singleton in its sample. At one end, the junction sequence differs from germline, possibly due to a read error. V usage is TRBV11-2 and J usage is TRBJ2-1, with D hard to call. Per the germline V gene, CDR1 is SGHAT and CDR2 is FQNNGV. The CDR3 contains 12 residues. The CDR3 loop reads CASSLDYYKKSF. Written as DNA, the CDR3 is TGTGCCAGCAGCTTAGATTACTATAAGAAGTCCTTC.

To note about this clonotype: One junction end disagrees with the germline gene, perhaps due to a read error. V usage is TRBV11-2 and J usage is TRBJ2-3, with D unclear. This CDR3 region has 18 residues. Looked up from germline, CDR1 is SGHAT and CDR2 is FQNNGV. CDR3 in DNA: TGTGCCGGCAGCTTAGGAATAAGACATTTTTTTAGCACAGATACGCAGTATTTT. Amino acids: CAGSLGIRHFFSTDTQYF.

The chain employs TRBV11-2 and TRBJ1-1; possibly TRBD1 for D (5 bases). The CDR3 spans 12 residues. Germline V gives CDR1 SGHAT, CDR2 FQNNGV. Trimming took 3 bases from V and 6 from J, leaving 8 bases between them. CDR3 sequence (DNA): TGTGCCAGCAGCTTTGGGGACGCTGAAGCTTTCTTT. It encodes CASSFGDAEAFF.

A remark on this clonotype: The junction does not match germline at one end; this may be a read error. The chain couples TRBV6-5 to TRBJ1-6; 8 nucleotides align to TRBD1. Germline V gene data show CDR1 as MNHEY and CDR2 as SVGAGI. The CDR3 extends over 15 amino acids. CDR3 nucleotides: TGTGTCAGCAGCTACACGACAGGGGATAATTCACCCCTCCACTTT. Translating gives CVSSYTTGDNSPLHF.

With respect to this clonotype: One base away lies a much larger clone, so this may be a sequencing read error. This sequence joins TRBV6-5 and TRBJ2-2; no clear D. The CDR3 contains 11 residues. CDR1 is MNHEY and CDR2 is SVGAGI in the germline V gene. The CDR3 loop reads CVSTNTGELFF. DNA for the CDR3: TGTGTCAGCACGAACACCGGGGAGCTGTTTTTT.

Turning to this clonotype: A read error may be the cause here, since a much bigger clone is one base away. The chain joins TRBV4-3 to TRBJ1-2, with 9 bases that match TRBD1. CDR3 length equals 15 residues. Germline lookup yields CDR1 LGHNA and CDR2 YSLEER. The CDR3 DNA follows: TGCGCCAGCAGCCAAGAGACAGGGGGTAACTATGACTACACCTTC. Protein sequence: CASSQETGGNYDYTF.

The chain is built from TRBV5-1 and TRBJ2-5; 7 bases are shared with TRBD2. Trimming cost V 5 bases and J 5 bases; bases outside gene matches: 15. This CDR3 has 16 amino acids. The germline V gene has CDR1 SGHRS and CDR2 YFSETQ. CDR3 DNA sequence: TGCGCCAGCAGACCAATTACCGGGACTATCCCTGAGACCCAGTACTTC. Residues: CASRPITGTIPETQYF.

Regarding this clonotype: It may be a read error: a sequence one base away is much more abundant. The rearrangement links TRBV6-2 or TRBV6-3 to TRBJ2-2; perhaps TRBD2 as D (5 bases). CDR1 and CDR2 (germline): MNHEY, SVGEGT. This CDR3 is built from 17 residues. CDR3 amino acids: CASSYNFGQANTGKLFF. The CDR3 bases are TGTGCCAGCAGTTACAACTTCGGGCAGGCGAACACCGGGAAGCTGTTTTTT.

About this clonotype itself: Without the conserved terminal phenylalanine or tryptophan, this CDR3 likely stems from a read error. The DNA is left out, because the CDR3 cannot be placed on it with certainty; the CDR3 is given as TCRdb lists it. This chain connects TRBV11-2 to TRBJ2-5. CDR1 is SGHAT, CDR2 FQNNGV, per germline. The CDR3 comprises 15 residues, both ends counted. The CDR3 protein is CASSFLSGVQETQCL.

Of note for this clonotype: Since no conserved phenylalanine or tryptophan closes the CDR3, a read error is the likely cause. The chain carries TRBV5-1 and TRBJ2-7; D possibly corresponds to TRBD2 (5 bases). The V gene's germline CDR1 is SGHRS and CDR2 YFSETQ. The CDR3 is 14 residues long. Trimming removed 0 bases at V and 2 bases at J, with 9 bases between. The CDR3 DNA reads TGCGCCAGCAGCTTGGAAGCGGTTACCTACGAGCAGTACATC. This translates into CASSLEAVTYEQYI.

Of note for this clonotype: Its ends do not fully match the called genes, so a read error is possible. The J gene is TRBJ2-2, the V gene TRBV11-2; D possibly corresponds to TRBD2 (6 bases). This CDR3 spans 12 amino acids. Germline assignment: CDR1 SGHAT and CDR2 FQNNGV. This CDR3 reads CASSFVCGELFF. CDR3 nucleotides: TGTGCCAGCAGCTTCGTATGCGGGGAGCTCTTTTTT.

Turning to this clonotype: The junction departs from the called germline gene at one end, perhaps through a read error. This chain connects TRBV13 to TRBJ2-7; TRBD2 matches at 13 bases. CDR1 and CDR2 (germline): PRHDT, FYEKMQ (reference sequence). The CDR3 is 16 residues long. The CDR3 DNA follows: TGTGCCGGCAGCCCAGCCGGGACTAGCGGGACCTACGAGCAGTACTTC. It yields the protein CAGSPAGTSGTYEQYF.

A note on this clonotype: It is likely a read error, because the conserved phenylalanine at the end of the CDR3 is missing. The chain links TRBV6-1 to TRBJ2-2; no clear D gene. The CDR3 runs to 13 residues. The germline V and J ends were trimmed by 6 bases and 1 base, with 6 bases remaining between them. The germline gives CDR1 MNHNS, CDR2 SASEGT. The CDR3 loop is CASRAMNTGELFL. The CDR3 DNA follows: TGTGCCAGCAGAGCGATGAACACCGGGGAGCTGTTTCTT.

On this clonotype: Mismatch with germline at one junction end may stem from a read error. The gene calls are TRBV5-1 and TRBJ2-1; D is possibly TRBD1 or TRBD2 (5 bases each). Germline V gene data show CDR1 as SGHRS and CDR2 as YFSETQ. The CDR3 has 13 residues. CDR3 in amino acids: CTSMGDGFMEQFF. The CDR3 DNA reads TGCACCAGCATGGGGGACGGTTTTATGGAGCAGTTCTTC.

This clonotype came up many times. The genes are TRBV6-2 or TRBV6-3 and TRBJ2-7; D is tentatively TRBD1 or TRBD2 (5 bases each). The germline V gene encodes CDR1 MNHEY and CDR2 SVGEGT. There are 15 residues in the CDR3. V lost 0 bases to trimming and J lost 0 bases, with 9 bases between them. DNA of the CDR3: TGTGCCAGCAGTTACTCTGGGGGAGTCTCCTACGAGCAGTACTTC. Amino acid sequence: CASSYSGGVSYEQYF.

This clonotype has just a few counts. The gene calls are TRBV5-4 and TRBJ2-2, with TRBD2 matching over 12 bases. Unmatched junction bases numbered 8, after V lost 0 bases and J lost 5 bases. The CDR3 has 18 residues. Germline CDR1 SGHNT, CDR2 YYREEE (reference sequence). CDR3 DNA sequence: TGTGCCAGCAGCTTGGCGAGACTAGCGGGAGCGGGTACCGGGGAGCTGTTTTTT. It is translated as CASSLARLAGAGTGELFF.

The chain recombines TRBV6-5 with TRBJ2-6; possibly TRBD1 for D (5 bases). The germline V gene encodes CDR1 MNHEY and CDR2 SVGAGI. Trimming removed 8 bases from V and 1 base from J, with 15 bases in between. The CDR3 runs 16 residues. The CDR3 DNA reads as TGTGCCAGCGGGCGGCAGGGTACTTCTGGGGCCAACGTCCTGACTTTC. This gives the protein CASGRQGTSGANVLTF.

Remarks on this clonotype: The junction does not match germline at one end; this may be a read error. The chain has TRBV11-2 and TRBJ2-3; perhaps TRBD2 as D (6 bases). This CDR3 contains 18 residues. Germline-derived CDR1 and CDR2 are SGHAT and FQNNGV. The CDR3 spells CVSSGRQGPSYRTDTQYF. The CDR3 DNA reads as TGTGTCAGCAGCGGGCGGCAGGGCCCTAGCTATCGCACAGATACGCAGTATTTC.

The chain couples TRBV4-2 to TRBJ2-2; D is unclear. The ends were cut back, 2 bases at V and 1 base at J, with 8 bases in the middle. The CDR3 contains 15 residues. Germline V gene data show CDR1 as LGHNA and CDR2 as YNFKEQ. In DNA form, the CDR3 reads TGTGCCAGCAGCCAAAAGGCAGTGAACACCGGGGAGCTGTTTTTT. Protein sequence: CASSQKAVNTGELFF.

There are a few counts of this clonotype. Without the conserved terminal phenylalanine or tryptophan, this CDR3 likely stems from a read error. The V call is TRBV29-1, the J call TRBJ1-1, with a weak D call TRBD1 (5 bases). The CDR3 totals 13 residues. Trimming removed 3 bases at V and 0 bases at J, with 8 bases between. The germline gives CDR1 SQVTM, CDR2 ANQGSEA. In DNA form, the CDR3 reads TGCAGCGTTGAGCTGGGGGTGAACACTGAAGCTTTCTCT. It specifies CSVELGVNTEAFS.